This T cell receptor (beta chain) was found in a study of Graves' ophthalmopathy and Graves' hyperthyroidism. Per germline, CDR1 SGDLS and CDR2 YYNGEE. Between the trimmed V and J ends, which lost 0 bases and 7 bases, there was a span of 7 bases. The CDR3 has 12 amino acids. Researchers took RNA transcripts and amplified TCR beta CDR3 regions from them. RT-PCR was first run with HTBI primers, then multiplex PCR in a second round. TCRdb used MiXCR to reprocess the multiplex PCR reads, holding one entry per CDR3 protein. The sample includes about 1.1 million distinct CDR3 sequences, 35% to 40% of them seen just once. This clonotype came up once.

What was sequenced was peripheral blood or thyroid tissue (not recorded which). The rearrangement joins TRBV9 to TRBJ1-2; D uncertain. The source of this sequence is an adult man with Graves' hyperthyroidism. The DNA of the CDR3 is TGTGCCAGCAGCGTAGAGGCAGGTGGCTACACCTTC. Translated, it gives CASSVEAGGYTF.